Below, 24 T cell receptor beta chains from the same sample are listed, as sequenced in a study of T cells in localized non-small cell lung cancer. The protocol was immunoSEQ multiplex PCR, while the TCRdb copy is restricted to in-frame clones and leaves out a portion. Of 15,000 to 20,000 clones listed, over 75% were seen once; the top ten hold roughly 23%. Sequencing used peripheral blood, obtained before any cancer treatment. The receptors here all came from a female donor aged 60 or older with stage I lung adenocarcinoma.

V is TRBV25-1 and J is TRBJ2-7; D is ambiguous. V gave up 3 bases and J gave up 10 bases, with 10 bases separating them. The CDR3 length is 11 residues. Looked up from germline, CDR1 is MGHDK and CDR2 is SYGVNS. The CDR3 sequence is CASSDSTIQYF. CDR3 in DNA: TGTGCCAGCAGTGATTCGACGATTCAGTACTTC.

The rearrangement links TRBV7-9 to TRBJ2-5; D perhaps matches TRBD1 (5 bases). Trimming pared 2 bases from V and 5 bases from J, leaving 9 bases between. Germline V gene sequence: CDR1 SEHNR, CDR2 FQNEAQ (reference sequence). The length of the CDR3 is 13 residues. Written as DNA, the CDR3 is TGTGCCAGCAGCTTACTGGGGCCCGAGACCCAGTACTTC. It encodes CASSLLGPETQYF.

In nucleotides, the CDR3 is TGTGCCAGCAGCTCCCAGTACAGCGAGCAGTACTTC. It yields the protein CASSSQYSEQYF. The gene calls are TRBV7-2 and TRBJ2-7; unclear D gene. Germline loops: CDR1 SGHTA, CDR2 FQGNSA. Trimming stripped 4 bases from V and 6 bases from J, with 10 bases between. The CDR3 contains 12 residues.

This clone was detected once. J is TRBJ2-1 and V is TRBV4-3; 8 bases are shared with TRBD1. The CDR3 totals 14 residues. The germline V gene has CDR1 LGHNA and CDR2 YSLEER. The trim removed 5 bases at V and 7 bases at J, leaving 7 bases unmatched. This chain's CDR3 is CASSSGQGINEQFF. The CDR3 nucleotides read TGCGCCAGCAGCTCTGGACAGGGTATAAATGAGCAGTTCTTC.

The rearrangement links TRBV4-3 to TRBJ1-4, with D possibly TRBD1 on 5 matching bases. CDR1 is LGHNA, CDR2 YSLEER, per germline. Between the trimmed V and J ends, which lost 0 bases and 12 bases, there was a span of 5 bases. This CDR3 has 11 residues. CDR3 residues: CASSQEQELFF. CDR3 DNA: TGCGCCAGCAGCCAAGAACAGGAACTGTTTTTT.

The chain joins TRBV5-1 to TRBJ1-2; 8 bases match TRBD1. Looked up from germline, CDR1 is SGHRS and CDR2 is YFSETQ. The CDR3 spans 13 residues. After removal of 6 bases from V and 4 bases from J, the junction contained 5 bases not matched to a gene. The DNA for the CDR3 is TGCGCCAGCAACCAGGGGGCGGGCTATGGCTACACCTTC. This gives the protein CASNQGAGYGYTF.

As DNA, the CDR3 is TGTGCCAGCAGCCTCCAGGGACAGGGGTTAGAAAAACTGTTTTTT. This translates into CASSLQGQGLEKLFF. This rearrangement joins TRBV11-2 to TRBJ1-4, with TRBD1 matching over 10 bases. Trimming took 5 bases from V and 8 from J; bases not matched to a gene: 8. CDR3 length equals 15 residues. Per the germline V gene, CDR1 is SGHAT and CDR2 is FQNNGV.

The rearrangement links TRBV11-2 to TRBJ1-5; possibly TRBD1 for D (5 bases). The germline V gene encodes CDR1 SGHAT and CDR2 FQNNGV. This CDR3 has 13 residues. Trimming pared 0 bases from V and 6 bases from J, leaving 6 bases between. In DNA, the CDR3 is TGTGCCAGCAGCTTAGATAGGGGTCAGCCCCAGCATTTT. Its protein product is CASSLDRGQPQHF.

V usage is TRBV6-6 and J usage is TRBJ1-5; D uncertain. Germline CDR1 is MNHNY and CDR2 is SVGAGI (reference sequence). This CDR3 comprises 13 residues. V lost 6 bases to trimming and J lost 6 bases, with 12 bases between them. The CDR3 reads CASSPGVSQPQHF. Written as DNA, the CDR3 is TGTGCCAGCAGCCCAGGAGTGAGTCAGCCCCAGCATTTT.

V gene TRBV18 combines with J gene TRBJ1-1, with D hard to call. This CDR3 is 12 amino acids long. The germline gives CDR1 KGHSH, CDR2 LQKENI. With 5 bases removed from V and 0 bases from J, the gap between germline ends came to 4 bases. In nucleotides, the CDR3 is TGTGCCAGCTCAGGCATGAACACTGAAGCTTTCTTT. Residues: CASSGMNTEAFF.

This clone was picked up one time. The rearrangement joins TRBV5-4 to TRBJ1-3; 7 bases align to TRBD1. Trimming cost V 2 bases and J 1 base; bases outside gene matches: 6. CDR3 length: 16 residues. In germline, CDR1 is SGHNT, CDR2 YYREEE (reference sequence). Here the CDR3 DNA reads TGTGCCAGCAGCTTTTGGGGCAGGGGGTCTGGAAACACCATATATTTT. Its protein product is CASSFWGRGSGNTIYF. Complete variable domain (other parts from reference TRBV5-4 and TRBJ1-3): ETGVTQSPTHLIKTRGQQVTLRCSSQSGHNTVSWYQQALGQGPQFIFQYYREEENGRGNFPPRFSGLQFPNYSSELNVNALELDDSALYLCASSFWGRGSGNTIYFGEGSWLTVV.

This chain links TRBV2 with TRBJ1-4; 9 bases agree with TRBD1. V lost 6 bases, J lost 4 bases, and 9 bases stayed unmatched. Germline lookup yields CDR1 SNHLY and CDR2 FYNNEI. The length of the CDR3 is 16 residues. The CDR3 nucleotides are TGTGCCAGCAGGGGCGGACAGGGGAGGGATAATGAAAAACTGTTTTTT. Translating gives CASRGGQGRDNEKLFF.

The gene calls are TRBV6-5 and TRBJ1-6; no definite D call. Per the germline V gene, CDR1 is MNHEY and CDR2 is SVGAGI. CDR3 size: 15 residues. Trimming shortened V by 7 bases and J by 10 bases, and 20 bases separated the two germline ends. CDR3 sequence: CASTLLLDRTSPLHF. CDR3 nucleotides: TGTGCCAGCACCTTGTTGTTGGACCGGACGTCACCCCTCCACTTT.

The chain uses TRBV7-2 and TRBJ1-1; no clear D. Trimming cost V 2 bases and J 1 base, with 8 bases left between them. The CDR3 is 14 amino acids. Germline lookup yields CDR1 SGHTA and CDR2 FQGNSA. CDR3 amino acids: CASSLYSGNTEAFF. The DNA for the CDR3 is TGTGCCAGCAGCTTATATTCCGGGAACACTGAAGCTTTCTTT.

The V and J genes are TRBV5-4 and TRBJ2-5; D tentatively reads TRBD1 or TRBD2 (5 bases each). The DNA end favors TRBJ2-7, so the J call may be wrong. The CDR3 contains 14 residues. Germline assignment: CDR1 SGHNT and CDR2 YYREEE (reference sequence). The CDR3 spells CASSPREGAYEQYF. The CDR3 DNA sequence: TGTGCCAGCAGCCCCCGGGAAGGGGCCTACGAGCAGTACTTC.

V and J are TRBV7-2 and TRBJ1-5, with D maybe TRBD1 (5 bases). This CDR3 has 15 residues. Between the trimmed V and J ends, which lost 1 base and 7 bases, there was a span of 14 bases. CDR1 is SGHTA and CDR2 is FQGNSA in the germline V gene. Here the CDR3 DNA reads TGTGCCAGCAGCTTAGGACTTTACAGGACCCAGCCCCAGCATTTT. Translated, it gives CASSLGLYRTQPQHF.

V and J are TRBV6-6 and TRBJ1-1, with D unclear. In germline, CDR1 is MNHNY, CDR2 SVGAGI (reference sequence). V was cut by 4 bases and J by 5 bases, with 8 bases left in between. CDR3 size: 12 residues. CDR3 sequence reads: CASSFEVTEAFF. The CDR3 DNA follows: TGTGCCAGCAGTTTCGAAGTTACTGAAGCTTTCTTT.

The chain combines TRBV9 with TRBJ2-5; no definite D call. The V gene's germline CDR1 is SGDLS and CDR2 YYNGEE. The germline V and J ends were trimmed by 4 bases and 4 bases, with 17 bases remaining between them. The CDR3 spans 15 residues. CDR3: CASSPRLAPAETQYF. The DNA of the CDR3 is TGTGCCAGCAGCCCAAGATTGGCCCCCGCAGAGACCCAGTACTTC.

The gene calls are TRBV5-1 and TRBJ2-1, with TRBD1 matching 9 bases. Germline V gene sequence: CDR1 SGHRS, CDR2 YFSETQ. This CDR3 contains 14 residues. Germline trimming cut 2 bases from V and 8 bases from J; bases unmatched to any gene: 5. This CDR3 reads CASSFGTGIYEQFF. The CDR3 DNA sequence: TGCGCCAGCAGCTTCGGGACAGGGATCTATGAGCAGTTCTTC.

The count of this clone is one. V and J are TRBV5-4 and TRBJ2-5; 7 bases match TRBD2. This CDR3 has 15 residues. Germline V gene sequence: CDR1 SGHNT, CDR2 YYREEE (reference sequence). Unmatched junction bases numbered 5, after V lost 0 bases and J lost 3 bases. Here the CDR3 reads CASSLAGRGKETQYF. DNA of the CDR3: TGTGCCAGCAGCTTGGCAGGGCGGGGGAAAGAGACCCAGTACTTC. The complete variable domain, with remaining parts taken from reference TRBV5-4 and TRBJ2-5, reads ETGVTQSPTHLIKTRGQQVTLRCSSQSGHNTVSWYQQALGQGPQFIFQYYREEENGRGNFPPRFSGLQFPNYSSELNVNALELDDSALYLCASSLAGRGKETQYFGPGTRLLVL.

The chain joins TRBV6-6 to TRBJ1-1; no definite D call. There are 13 residues in the CDR3. Germline values: CDR1 MNHNY, CDR2 SVGAGI (reference sequence). Trimming pared 11 bases from V and 2 bases from J, leaving 15 bases between. The CDR3: CAASRRINTEAFF. The CDR3 nucleotides read TGTGCCGCGAGCCGACGGATAAACACTGAAGCTTTCTTT.

The rearrangement uses TRBV6-5 and TRBJ2-1, with D possibly TRBD2 on 5 matching bases. The CDR3 runs to 14 residues. Trimming left V 6 bases short and J 4 bases short, with 13 bases between. CDR1 is MNHEY and CDR2 is SVGAGI in the germline V gene. The CDR3 coding sequence is TGTGCCAGCAGACCGCTACTAGGATACAATGAGCAGTTCTTC. Translated, it gives CASRPLLGYNEQFF.

The chain links TRBV7-8 to TRBJ1-1; no firm D call. Germline V lookup: CDR1 SGHVS, CDR2 FQNEAQ. This CDR3 has 13 residues. V lost 3 bases, J lost 3 bases, and 8 bases lay in between. This chain's CDR3 is CASSLQEDTEAFF. For the CDR3, the DNA is TGTGCCAGCAGCTTGCAGGAGGACACTGAAGCTTTCTTT.

V usage is TRBV6-6 and J usage is TRBJ1-1; D gene unclear. With 0 bases removed from V and 4 bases from J, the gap between germline ends came to 9 bases. Germline CDR1 and CDR2: MNHNY and SVGAGI (reference sequence). The CDR3 totals 14 residues. In DNA form, the CDR3 reads TGTGCCAGCAGTTACTCTGCTGGGTTCACTGAAGCTTTCTTT. Translating it yields CASSYSAGFTEAFF.